This TCR beta chain was sequenced in a study of T-cell memory formation after mild COVID-19. General study points: The appearance of some responding clones in pre-infection memory suggested that cross-reactive memory joined.

MiXCR, run by TCRdb on the 5' RACE reads, gives a single entry per CDR3 protein. The data contain 100,000 to 140,000 distinct CDR3 sequences, approximately 14% of them singletons. The germline CDR1 and CDR2 sequences are MNHEY and SMNVEV (reference sequence). CDR3 length equals 13 residues. V was pared by 5 bases and J by 6 bases, with 11 bases between. In its sample, this clonotype was seen many times. Its antigen is not known. The chain employs TRBV27 and TRBJ1-5; D gene uncertain. Sequenced sample: PBMCs or a T cell subset sorted from them (not recorded which). This TCR was sampled from a man in his late teens or twenties who had mild COVID-19 (a few samples of this study predate the infection). Cell type and time point are not known. The CDR3 spells CASSPNMVQPQHF. Written as DNA, the CDR3 is TGTGCCAGCAGTCCCAACATGGTTCAGCCCCAGCATTTT.